This T cell receptor (beta chain) came from a study of blood T cell repertoires in COVID-19. The overall study: The analysed material was cDNA or gDNA that came from T cells, B-cell-depleted T cells, or PBMCs.

Original processing notes: Amplification of reference gene primers provided the estimated nucleated cell counts. Some clones are missing from TCRdb's copy, which holds only in-frame ones; the method was immunoSEQ multiplex PCR. V and J calls and clone size are those listed in that table; D and trimming were worked out from the DNA. The sample contains around 250,000 clones, about four fifths of which appear only once. Germline CDR1 reads SEHNR; CDR2 reads FQNEAQ (reference sequence). Trimming took 1 base from V and 10 from J; bases not matched to a gene: 6. The CDR3 has 15 amino acids. Participant age was about 18 to 89 years, and participants resided in fewer than 30 US areas. Cohorts were based on clinical histories the participants reported.

This TCR came from a man aged 40-49 years who had been exposed to COVID-19. Sample: PBMCs or T cells enriched from blood (not recorded which). The chain carries TRBV7-9 and TRBJ1-6; 8 bases align to TRBD1. CDR3 sequence reads: CASSLVGQGVSPLHF. The CDR3 nucleotides are TGTGCCAGCAGCTTAGTCGGACAGGGAGTATCACCCCTCCACTTT.